Listed here are 12 T cell receptor beta chains from one sample, sequenced in a study of blood T cell repertoires in COVID-19. Only in-frame clones appear in the TCRdb table, and some are missing; sequencing was by immunoSEQ multiplex PCR. This sample has roughly 250,000 clones, with 75% to 85% found just once. Sequenced: peripheral blood. Receptors originate from a human donor in a cohort sampled during active COVID-19.

This chain links TRBV25-1 with TRBJ1-6; 7 nucleotides line up with TRBD1. Trimming took 1 base from V and 10 from J; bases not matched to a gene: 4. CDR1 is MGHDK and CDR2 is SYGVNS in the germline V gene. There are 14 residues in the CDR3. CDR3 sequence: CASSESGRGSPLHF. The CDR3 DNA is TGTGCCAGCAGTGAATCGGGCAGGGGGTCACCCCTCCACTTT.

This clone appeared a few times. The rearrangement joins TRBV6-4 to TRBJ2-1; 8 bases line up with TRBD1. Losses at the gene ends were 3 bases for V and 3 bases for J; bases not matched to a gene: 4. The length of the CDR3 is 15 residues. In germline, CDR1 is MRHNA, CDR2 SNTAGT. The CDR3 coding sequence is TGTGCCAGCAGTGAACAGGGGGAGGACTACAATGAGCAGTTCTTC. Encoded protein: CASSEQGEDYNEQFF.

The chain recombines TRBV3-1 (or the pseudogene TRBV3-2) with TRBJ2-3; 7 positions match TRBD2. V lost 1 base, J lost 1 base, and 5 bases stayed unmatched. The CDR3 has 16 amino acids. Looked up from germline, CDR1 is LGHDT and CDR2 is YNNKEL (reference sequence). The CDR3 reads CASSQGGRVRTDTQYF. The DNA of the CDR3 is TGTGCCAGCAGCCAAGGAGGGAGGGTACGCACAGATACGCAGTATTTT.

This clone was detected only a few times. This chain connects TRBV19 to TRBJ2-1; 10 bases fit TRBD1. After removal of 6 bases from V and 7 bases from J, the junction contained 3 bases not matched to a gene. From germline, CDR1 is LNHDA and CDR2 SQIVND (reference sequence). The CDR3 covers 13 residues. The chain's CDR3 is CASRGQGFNEQFF. DNA for the CDR3: TGTGCCAGTAGGGGACAGGGGTTTAATGAGCAGTTCTTC.

The genes are TRBV6-1 and TRBJ2-7, with 7 bases matching TRBD1. V lost 0 bases and J lost 1; bases outside the gene matches: 3. Germline V gives CDR1 MNHNS, CDR2 SASEGT. The CDR3 spans 15 residues. The CDR3 is CASSEADRLSYEQYF. The CDR3 region has the DNA TGTGCCAGCAGTGAAGCGGACAGGCTGTCCTACGAGCAGTACTTC.

CDR3 in amino acids: CASGLRGEQYF. The CDR3 DNA reads as TGTGCTAGTGGTTTGAGAGGCGAGCAGTACTTC. The chain is built from TRBV12-5 and TRBJ2-7; D ambiguous. The V gene's germline CDR1 is LGHNT and CDR2 FRNRAP. Trimming cost V 2 bases and J 6 bases, with 5 bases left between them. The CDR3 totals 11 residues.

The CDR3, as DNA: TGTGCCAGCAGTTTACCCCGACTCGGGGGGTACAATGAGCAGTTCTTC. Encoded protein: CASSLPRLGGYNEQFF. The chain links TRBV28 to TRBJ2-1, with 7 bases fitting TRBD2. With V trimmed by 2 bases and J by 4 bases, 8 bases remained unmatched. Germline lookup yields CDR1 MDHEN and CDR2 SYDVKM. This CDR3 spans 16 amino acids.

This chain joins TRBV6-5 and TRBJ2-7; 10 nucleotides agree with TRBD1. Per germline, CDR1 MNHEY and CDR2 SVGAGI. V lost 4 bases to trimming and J lost 2 bases; unmatched junction nucleotides: 5. The length of the CDR3 is 15 residues. CDR3 sequence reads: CASSWGTGATYEQYF. The CDR3 DNA reads as TGTGCCAGCAGTTGGGGGACAGGGGCAACCTACGAGCAGTACTTC.

CDR3 protein: CASRPSGGETQYF. CDR3 coding DNA: TGCGCCAGCAGGCCTAGCGGGGGAGAGACCCAGTACTTC. The chain recombines TRBV5-1 with TRBJ2-5; 10 nucleotides agree with TRBD2. This CDR3 has 13 amino acids. V was pared by 5 bases and J by 4 bases, with 2 bases of the junction left unmatched. The germline gives CDR1 SGHRS, CDR2 YFSETQ.

V is TRBV30 and J is TRBJ1-4; D remains ambiguous. The germline V gene has CDR1 GTSNPN and CDR2 SVGIG (reference sequence). The CDR3 length is 13 residues. V was clipped by 8 bases and J by 8 bases, with 18 bases between them. CDR3 bases: TGTGCCGCAACGACCGACCCTAGAGAAAAACTGTTTTTT. Residues: CAATTDPREKLFF.

Points on this clone: A junction boundary mismatches the germline segment, possibly from a read error. The rearrangement links TRBV15 to TRBJ1-3; D unclear. Germline V lookup: CDR1 LNHNV, CDR2 YYDKDF (reference sequence). The CDR3 is 15 amino acids. The CDR3 bases are TGTGCCACCGGCAGCATAGAGCTCTCTGGAAACACCATATATTTT. Amino acid sequence: CATGSIELSGNTIYF.

The chain has TRBV27 and TRBJ2-4; TRBD1 matches 10 bases. This CDR3 spans 14 amino acids. The J segment lost 7 bases and the V segment lost 8 bases, leaving 8 bases of the junction unmatched. Germline loops: CDR1 MNHEY, CDR2 SMNVEV (reference sequence). CDR3 sequence (DNA): TGTGCCAGCCGGCCGGGACAGGGGTCGAACATTCAGTACTTC. It is translated as CASRPGQGSNIQYF.